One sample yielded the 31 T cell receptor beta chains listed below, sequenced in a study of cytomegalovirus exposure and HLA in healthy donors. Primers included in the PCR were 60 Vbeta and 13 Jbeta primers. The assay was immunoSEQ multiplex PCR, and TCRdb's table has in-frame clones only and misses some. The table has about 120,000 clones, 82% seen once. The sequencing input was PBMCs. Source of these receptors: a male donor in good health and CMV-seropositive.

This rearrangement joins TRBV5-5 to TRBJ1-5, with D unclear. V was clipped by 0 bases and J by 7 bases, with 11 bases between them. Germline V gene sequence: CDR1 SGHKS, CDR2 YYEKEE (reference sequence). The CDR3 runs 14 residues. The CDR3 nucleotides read TGTGCCAGCAGCTTGGTCGGGGATGGGCAGCCCCAGCATTTT. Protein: CASSLVGDGQPQHF.

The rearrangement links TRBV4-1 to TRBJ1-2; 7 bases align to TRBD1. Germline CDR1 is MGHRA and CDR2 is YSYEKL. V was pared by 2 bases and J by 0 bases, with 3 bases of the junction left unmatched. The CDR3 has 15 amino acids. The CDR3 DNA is TGCGCCAGCAGCCAAAGACAGGGAGCTAACTATGGCTACACCTTC. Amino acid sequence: CASSQRQGANYGYTF.

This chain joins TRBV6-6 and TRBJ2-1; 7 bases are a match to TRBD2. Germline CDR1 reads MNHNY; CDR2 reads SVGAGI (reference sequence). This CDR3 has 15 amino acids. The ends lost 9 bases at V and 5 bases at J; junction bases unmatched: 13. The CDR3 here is CASVGGSAGDNEQFF. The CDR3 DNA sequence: TGTGCCAGTGTCGGGGGATCGGCGGGAGACAATGAGCAGTTCTTC.

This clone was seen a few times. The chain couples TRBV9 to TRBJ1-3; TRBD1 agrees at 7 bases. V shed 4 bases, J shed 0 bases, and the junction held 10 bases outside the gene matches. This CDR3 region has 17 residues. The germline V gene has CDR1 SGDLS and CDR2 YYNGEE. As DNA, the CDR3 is TGTGCCAGCAGCCTCGAAGGGACAGTCAACTCTGGAAACACCATATATTTT. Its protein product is CASSLEGTVNSGNTIYF.

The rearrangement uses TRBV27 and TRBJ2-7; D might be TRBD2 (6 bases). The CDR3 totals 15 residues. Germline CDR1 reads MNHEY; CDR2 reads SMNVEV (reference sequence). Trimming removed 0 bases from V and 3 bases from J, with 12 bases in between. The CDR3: CASSLSGGRYYEQYF. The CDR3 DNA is TGTGCCAGCAGTTTATCCGGGGGTCGTTACTACGAGCAGTACTTC.

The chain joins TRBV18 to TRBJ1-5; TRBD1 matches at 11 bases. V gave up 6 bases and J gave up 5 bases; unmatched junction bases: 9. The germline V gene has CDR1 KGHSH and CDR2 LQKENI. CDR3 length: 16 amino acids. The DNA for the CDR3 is TGTGCCAGCTCCTCCGGGACAGGGGGTAATCATCAGCCCCAGCATTTT. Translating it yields CASSSGTGGNHQPQHF.

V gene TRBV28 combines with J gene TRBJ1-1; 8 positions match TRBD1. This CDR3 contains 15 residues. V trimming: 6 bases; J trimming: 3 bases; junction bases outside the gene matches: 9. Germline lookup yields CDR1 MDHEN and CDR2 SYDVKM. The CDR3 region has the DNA TGTGCCAGCAGGACAGGGGTGAAGAGGGACACTGAAGCTTTCTTT. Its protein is CASRTGVKRDTEAFF.

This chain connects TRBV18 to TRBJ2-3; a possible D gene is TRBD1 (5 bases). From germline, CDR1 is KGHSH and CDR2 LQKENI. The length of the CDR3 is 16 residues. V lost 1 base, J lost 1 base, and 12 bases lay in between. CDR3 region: CASSPQYQGGTDTQYF. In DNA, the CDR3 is TGTGCCAGCTCACCACAGTATCAGGGTGGCACAGATACGCAGTATTTT.

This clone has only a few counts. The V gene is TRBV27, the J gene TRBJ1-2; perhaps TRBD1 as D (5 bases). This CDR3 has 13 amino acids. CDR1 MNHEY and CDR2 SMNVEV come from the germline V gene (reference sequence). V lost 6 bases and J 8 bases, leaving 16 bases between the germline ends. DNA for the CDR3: TGTGCCAGCAGACTCCAGGGTTCCGGAGGCTACACCTTC. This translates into CASRLQGSGGYTF.

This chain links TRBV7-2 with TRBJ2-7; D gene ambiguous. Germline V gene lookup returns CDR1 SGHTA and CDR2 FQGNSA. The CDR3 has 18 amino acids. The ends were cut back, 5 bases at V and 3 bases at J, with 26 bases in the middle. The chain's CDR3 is CASSGLGARAERNYEQYF. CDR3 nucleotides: TGTGCCAGCAGCGGTCTAGGCGCGCGAGCCGAACGGAACTACGAGCAGTACTTC. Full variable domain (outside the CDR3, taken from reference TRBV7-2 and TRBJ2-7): GAGVSQSPSNKVTEKGKDVELRCDPISGHTALYWYRQSLGQGLEFLIYFQGNSAPDKSGLPSDRFSAERTGGSVSTLTIQRTQQEDSAVYLCASSGLGARAERNYEQYFGPGTRLTVT.

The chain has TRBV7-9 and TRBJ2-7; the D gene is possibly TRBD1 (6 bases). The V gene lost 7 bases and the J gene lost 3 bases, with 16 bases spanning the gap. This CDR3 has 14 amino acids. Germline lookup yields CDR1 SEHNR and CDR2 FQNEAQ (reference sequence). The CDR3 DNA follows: TGTGCCAGCACCAGGGGCGGACTTAGCTACGAGCAGTACTTC. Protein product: CASTRGGLSYEQYF. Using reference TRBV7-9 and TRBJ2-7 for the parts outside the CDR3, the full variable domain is DTGVSQNPRHKITKRGQNVTFRCDPISEHNRLYWYRQTLGQGPEFLTYFQNEAQLEKSRLLSDRFSAERPKGSFSTLEIQRTEQGDSAMYLCASTRGGLSYEQYFGPGTRLTVT.

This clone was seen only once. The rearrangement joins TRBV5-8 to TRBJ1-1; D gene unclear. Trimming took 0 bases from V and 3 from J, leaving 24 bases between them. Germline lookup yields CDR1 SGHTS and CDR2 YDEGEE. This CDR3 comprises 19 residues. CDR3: CASSLDLRDTAPLDTEAFF. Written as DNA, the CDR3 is TGTGCCAGCAGCTTGGATCTTCGAGACACTGCTCCTCTGGACACTGAAGCTTTCTTT. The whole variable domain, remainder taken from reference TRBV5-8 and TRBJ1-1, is EAGVTQSPTHLIKTRGQQATLRCSPISGHTSVYWYQQALGLGLQFLLWYDEGEERNRGNFPPRFSGRQFPNYSSELNVNALELEDSALYLCASSLDLRDTAPLDTEAFFGQGTRLTVV.

CDR3 amino acids: CASSQRPGQELVEQYF. CDR3 DNA: TGCGCCAGCAGCCAGAGACCGGGACAGGAGCTCGTCGAGCAGTACTTC. The chain links TRBV4-1 to TRBJ2-7; 8 nucleotides align to TRBD1. The CDR3 runs to 16 residues. V gave up 3 bases and J gave up 6 bases; unmatched junction bases: 13. CDR1 MGHRA and CDR2 YSYEKL come from the germline V gene.

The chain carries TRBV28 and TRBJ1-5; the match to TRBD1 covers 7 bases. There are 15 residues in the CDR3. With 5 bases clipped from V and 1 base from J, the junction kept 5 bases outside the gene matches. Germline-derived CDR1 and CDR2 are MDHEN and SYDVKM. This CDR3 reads CASSPQGSSNQPQHF. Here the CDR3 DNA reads TGTGCCAGCAGTCCACAGGGGTCAAGCAATCAGCCCCAGCATTTT.

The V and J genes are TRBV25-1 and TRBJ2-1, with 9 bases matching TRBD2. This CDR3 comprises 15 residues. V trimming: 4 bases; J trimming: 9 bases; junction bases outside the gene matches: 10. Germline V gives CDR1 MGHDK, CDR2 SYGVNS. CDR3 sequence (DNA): TGTGCCAGCAGTGGAAGGACTAGCGCAAACGGTGAGCAGTTCTTC. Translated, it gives CASSGRTSANGEQFF.

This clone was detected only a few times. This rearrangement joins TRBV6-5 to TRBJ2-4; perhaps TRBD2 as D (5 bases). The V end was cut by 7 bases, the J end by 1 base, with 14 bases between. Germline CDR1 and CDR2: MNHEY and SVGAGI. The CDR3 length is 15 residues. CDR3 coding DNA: TGTGCCAGCATAAGCGCAAGAGGGGCCAAAAACATTCAGTACTTC. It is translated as CASISARGAKNIQYF.

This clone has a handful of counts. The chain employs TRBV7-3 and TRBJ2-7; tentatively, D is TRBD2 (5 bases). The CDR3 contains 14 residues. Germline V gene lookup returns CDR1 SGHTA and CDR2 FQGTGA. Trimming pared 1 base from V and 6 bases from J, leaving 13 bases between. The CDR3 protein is CASSLNAASSEQYF. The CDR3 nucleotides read TGTGCCAGCAGCTTAAACGCAGCTAGCAGCGAGCAGTACTTC.

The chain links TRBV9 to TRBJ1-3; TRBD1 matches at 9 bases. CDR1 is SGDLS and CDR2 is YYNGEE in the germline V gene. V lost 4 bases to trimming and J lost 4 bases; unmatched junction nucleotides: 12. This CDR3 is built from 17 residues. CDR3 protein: CASSPRTGDARGNTIYF. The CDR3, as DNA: TGTGCCAGCAGCCCGCGGACAGGGGATGCTAGAGGAAACACCATATATTTT.

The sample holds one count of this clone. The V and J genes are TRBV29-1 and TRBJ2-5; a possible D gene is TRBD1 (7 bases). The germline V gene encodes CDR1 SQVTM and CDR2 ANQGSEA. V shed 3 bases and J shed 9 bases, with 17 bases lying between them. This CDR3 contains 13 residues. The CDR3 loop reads CSVEEGALRAQYF. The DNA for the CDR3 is TGCAGCGTTGAGGAGGGGGCGCTAAGGGCCCAGTACTTC.

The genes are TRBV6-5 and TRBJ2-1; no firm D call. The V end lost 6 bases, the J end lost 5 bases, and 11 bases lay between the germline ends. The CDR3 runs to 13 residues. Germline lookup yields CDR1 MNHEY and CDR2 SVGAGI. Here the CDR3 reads CASRRSKNNEQFF. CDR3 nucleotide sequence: TGTGCCAGCAGGCGGAGCAAGAACAATGAGCAGTTCTTC.

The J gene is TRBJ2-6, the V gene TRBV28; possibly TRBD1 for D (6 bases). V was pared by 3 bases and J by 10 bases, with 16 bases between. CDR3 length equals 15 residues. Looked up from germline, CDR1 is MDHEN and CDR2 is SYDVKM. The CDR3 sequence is CASSFSDRLINVLTF. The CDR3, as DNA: TGTGCCAGCAGTTTTTCCGACAGGTTAATTAACGTCCTGACTTTC.

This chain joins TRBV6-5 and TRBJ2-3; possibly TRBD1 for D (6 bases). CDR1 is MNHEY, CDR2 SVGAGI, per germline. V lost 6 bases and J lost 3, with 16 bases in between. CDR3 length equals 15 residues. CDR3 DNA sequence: TGTGCCAGCAGGGGGGCCTGGGAGTCAACAGATACGCAGTATTTT. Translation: CASRGAWESTDTQYF.

In DNA form, the CDR3 reads TGCAGCGTTGTTAGCGAACACTCCTACAATGAGCAGTTCTTC. Its protein is CSVVSEHSYNEQFF. The chain couples TRBV29-1 to TRBJ2-1; weak D call: TRBD2 (5 bases). The V end lost 4 bases, the J end lost 0 bases, and 10 bases lay between the germline ends. The CDR3 spans 14 residues. Germline V gene sequence: CDR1 SQVTM, CDR2 ANQGSEA.

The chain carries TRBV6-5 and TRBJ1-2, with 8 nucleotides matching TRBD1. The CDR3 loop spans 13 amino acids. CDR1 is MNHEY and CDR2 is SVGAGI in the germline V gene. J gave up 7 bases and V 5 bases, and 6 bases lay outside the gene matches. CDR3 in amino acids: CASSRTGSRGYTF. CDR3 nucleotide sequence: TGTGCCAGCAGTAGGACAGGGTCACGTGGCTACACCTTC.

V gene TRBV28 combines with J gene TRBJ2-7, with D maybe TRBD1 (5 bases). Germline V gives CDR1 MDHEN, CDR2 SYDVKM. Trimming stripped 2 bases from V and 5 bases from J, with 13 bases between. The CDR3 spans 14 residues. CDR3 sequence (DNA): TGTGCCAGCAGTTTAAGGGGCAGGCGCCACGAGCAGTACTTC. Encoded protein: CASSLRGRRHEQYF.

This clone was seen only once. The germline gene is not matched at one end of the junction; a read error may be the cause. CDR3 in amino acids: CASRWIQRPMHF. The CDR3 DNA reads TGTGCCAGCAGATGGATACAGCGGCCGATGCACTTC. The chain combines TRBV11-2 with TRBJ2-7; TRBD2 might be the D (5 bases). CDR3 length: 12 residues. Germline CDR1 is SGHAT and CDR2 is FQNNGV.

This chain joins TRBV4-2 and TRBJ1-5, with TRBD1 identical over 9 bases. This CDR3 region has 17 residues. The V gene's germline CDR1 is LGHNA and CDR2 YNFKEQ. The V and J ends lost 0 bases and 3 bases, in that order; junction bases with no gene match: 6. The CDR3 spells CASSQDGQGPNNQPQHF. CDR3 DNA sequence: TGTGCCAGCAGCCAAGACGGACAGGGGCCAAACAATCAGCCCCAGCATTTT.

Here the CDR3 DNA reads TGTGCCAGCAGTTGGTCAGGGGGGCTCACAGATACGCAGTATTTT. Protein product: CASSWSGGLTDTQYF. The chain combines TRBV27 with TRBJ2-3; tentatively, D is TRBD1 (7 bases). Trimming removed 4 bases at V and 2 bases at J, with 13 bases between. The CDR3 covers 15 residues. The germline CDR1 and CDR2 sequences are MNHEY and SMNVEV (reference sequence).

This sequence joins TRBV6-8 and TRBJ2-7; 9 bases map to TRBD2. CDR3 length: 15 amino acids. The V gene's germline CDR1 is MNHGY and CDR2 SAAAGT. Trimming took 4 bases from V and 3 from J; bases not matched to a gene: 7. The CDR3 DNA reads TGTGCCAGCAGTTCAATAGCGGGAGTCAACTACGAGCAGTACTTC. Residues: CASSSIAGVNYEQYF.

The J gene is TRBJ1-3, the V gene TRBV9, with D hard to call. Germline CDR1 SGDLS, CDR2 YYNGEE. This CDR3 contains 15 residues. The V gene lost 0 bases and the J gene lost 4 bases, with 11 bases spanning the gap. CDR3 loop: CASSVASGIGNTIYF. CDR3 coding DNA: TGTGCCAGCAGCGTAGCTTCCGGGATAGGAAACACCATATATTTT.

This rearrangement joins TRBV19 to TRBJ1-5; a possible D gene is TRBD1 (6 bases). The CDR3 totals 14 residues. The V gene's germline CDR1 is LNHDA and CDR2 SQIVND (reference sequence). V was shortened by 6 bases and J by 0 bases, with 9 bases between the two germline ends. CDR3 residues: CASRQGFSNQPQHF. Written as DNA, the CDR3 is TGTGCCAGTAGACAGGGTTTTAGCAATCAGCCCCAGCATTTT.